The text below deals with one T cell receptor beta chain. The CDR3 consists of 15 residues. After removal of 3 bases from V and 2 bases from J, the junction contained 3 bases not matched to a gene. Germline V gene data show CDR1 as LNHDA and CDR2 as SQIVND (reference sequence). These data are taken from a study of control samples from healthy donors and cancer patients. Only in-frame clones appear in the TCRdb table, and some are missing; sequencing was by immunoSEQ multiplex PCR. Here the sample spans more than 65,000 clones, 83% being singletons. This rearrangement joins TRBV19 to TRBJ1-1; 10 bases align to TRBD1. The source material was blood. This receptor was taken from a man aged 55 to 70 in good health. This CDR3 reads CASSIGTGVNTEAFF. The CDR3 DNA reads TGTGCCAGTAGTATCGGGACAGGGGTTAACACTGAAGCTTTCTTT.